This entry concerns a single TCR beta chain. Its antigen remains unidentified. The data were obtained in a study of shared clonotypes between healthy human individuals. General observations from the study: Naive subsets typically showed greater estimated richness than memory subsets.

This CDR3 comprises 15 residues. Germline trimming cut 0 bases from V and 4 bases from J; bases unmatched to any gene: 3. Germline CDR1 is MNHEY and CDR2 is SVGAGI. Clones were read by immunoSEQ multiplex PCR, and TCRdb kept only the in-frame ones, dropping some. This sample has about 380,000 clones; about 97% occur once, and the top ten carry around 0.29%. The origin of this receptor is a man aged 25 to 40 in good health. Sequencing was done on a sample of memory CD8+ T cells sorted from blood. Subset noted: CD45RO+ cells pooled with CCR7-negative TemRA cells. The V gene is TRBV6-5, the J gene TRBJ1-5; TRBD1 aligns across 7 bases. This CDR3 is CASSYSRGINQPQHF. The CDR3 DNA is TGTGCCAGCAGTTACTCCAGGGGGATAAATCAGCCCCAGCATTTT.